The clone carrying this TCR beta chain has ten or more counts. From germline, CDR1 is SGDLS and CDR2 YYNGEE. This CDR3 region has 14 residues. Trimming left V 1 base short and J 7 bases short, with 14 bases between. The data belong to a study of T-cell reconstitution after alpha-beta-depleted transplantation in children. The TCRbeta library incorporated unique molecular identifiers. TCRdb re-called the PCR reads with MiXCR, one entry per CDR3 protein. The data hold approximately 88,000 distinct CDR3 sequences, with about 12% observed a single time. The sequencing here drew on PBMCs from the stem cell graft donor, taken from the stem cell graft. The receptor was derived from a human donor who donated a stem cell graft to a child with inherited bone marrow failure. This chain connects TRBV9 to TRBJ1-2, with D perhaps TRBD1 (5 bases). The CDR3 protein is CASSVREGLPGYTF. CDR3 DNA sequence: TGTGCCAGCAGCGTAAGGGAGGGACTTCCTGGCTACACCTTC.